Detailed here is one T cell receptor (beta chain). Its specificity is not known. The sample originates from a study of metastatic and nonmetastatic thyroid tumors. Study outcomes and limitations: When malignant thyroid tumors were compared with benign nodules, TCR beta diversity was reportedly significantly higher in the malignant tumors. This held in both blood and tumor samples.

No treatment had been given to any patient before thyroid surgery. This CDR3 is built from 13 residues. CDR1 is SGHRS, CDR2 YFSETQ, per germline. With 0 bases removed from V and 3 bases from J, the gap between germline ends came to 7 bases. Authors' data handling: CDR3 was compared across clinicopathological groups, and the resulting differences were used to build a distant-metastasis classifier for papillary thyroid cancer. TCRdb reanalyzed the PCR reads with MiXCR. Here the V and J calls rest on TCRdb's processing, not on the authors' analysis. This sample carries tens of thousands of clones, approximately 22% of them seen once, and the ten largest clones take 39%.

The TCR originated in a female donor with papillary thyroid cancer or a benign thyroid nodule (not recorded which). Some clones in this sample may be carry-over from other donors' samples. This chain joins TRBV5-1 and TRBJ2-7; D gene unclear. Specimen: blood. The CDR3 DNA reads TGCGCCAGCAGCTTGGGGCCGGACTACGAGCAGTACTTC. Amino acid sequence: CASSLGPDYEQYF.